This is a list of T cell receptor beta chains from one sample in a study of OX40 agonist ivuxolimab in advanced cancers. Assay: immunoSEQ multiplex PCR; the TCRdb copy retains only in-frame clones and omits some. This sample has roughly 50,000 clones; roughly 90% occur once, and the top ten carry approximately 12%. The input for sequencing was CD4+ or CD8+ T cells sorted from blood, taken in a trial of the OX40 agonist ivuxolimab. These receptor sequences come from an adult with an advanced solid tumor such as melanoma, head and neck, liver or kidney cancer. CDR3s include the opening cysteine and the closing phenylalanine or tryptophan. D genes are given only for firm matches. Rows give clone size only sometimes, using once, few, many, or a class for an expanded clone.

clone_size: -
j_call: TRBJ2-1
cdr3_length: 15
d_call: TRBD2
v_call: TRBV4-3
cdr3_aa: CASSPPGGGRDEQFF
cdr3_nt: TGCGCCAGCAGCCCTCCTGGCGGGGGGCGGGATGAGCAGTTCTTC

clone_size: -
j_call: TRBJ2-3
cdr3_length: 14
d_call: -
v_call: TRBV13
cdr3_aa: CASSSGTSTDTQYF
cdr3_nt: TGTGCCAGCAGCTCCGGGACAAGCACAGATACGCAGTATTTT

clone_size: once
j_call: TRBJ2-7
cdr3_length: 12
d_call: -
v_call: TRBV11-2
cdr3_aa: CASSSMITEQYF
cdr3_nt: TGTGCCAGCAGCTCCATGATAACCGAGCAGTACTTC

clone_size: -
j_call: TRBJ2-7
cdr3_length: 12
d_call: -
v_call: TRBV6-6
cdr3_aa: CATGDNSYEQYF
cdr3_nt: TGTGCCACCGGGGACAACTCCTACGAGCAGTACTTC

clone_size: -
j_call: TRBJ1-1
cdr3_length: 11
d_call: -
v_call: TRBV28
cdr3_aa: CASRLGTEAFF
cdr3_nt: TGTGCCAGCCGACTGGGTACTGAAGCTTTCTTT

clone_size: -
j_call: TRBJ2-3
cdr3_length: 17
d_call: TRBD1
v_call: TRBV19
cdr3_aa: CASSIDRTGTSTDTQYF
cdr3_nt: TGTGCCAGTAGTATAGATCGGACAGGAACTAGCACAGATACGCAGTATTTT

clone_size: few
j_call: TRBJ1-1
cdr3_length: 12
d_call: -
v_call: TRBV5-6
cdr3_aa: CASKGRAAEAFF
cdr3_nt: TGTGCCAGCAAAGGCAGGGCCGCTGAAGCTTTCTTT

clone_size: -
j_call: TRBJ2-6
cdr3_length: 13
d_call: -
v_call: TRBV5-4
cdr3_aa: CASGYSGANVLTF
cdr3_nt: TGTGCCAGCGGCTACTCTGGGGCCAACGTCCTGACTTTC

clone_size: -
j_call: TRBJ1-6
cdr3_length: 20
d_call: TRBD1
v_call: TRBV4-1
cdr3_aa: CASSQDRASGQIDYNSPLHF
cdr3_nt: TGCGCCAGCAGCCAAGACCGAGCCTCGGGACAGATAGACTATAATTCACCCCTCCACTTT

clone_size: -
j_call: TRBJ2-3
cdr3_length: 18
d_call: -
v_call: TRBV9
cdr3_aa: CASSVEGRVREYSDTQYF
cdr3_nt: TGTGCCAGCAGCGTAGAGGGCAGGGTCAGGGAGTACTCAGATACGCAGTATTTT

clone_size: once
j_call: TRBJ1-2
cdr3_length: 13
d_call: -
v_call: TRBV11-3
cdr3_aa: CASSAGFYYGYTF
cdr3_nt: TGTGCCAGCAGCGCAGGGTTTTACTATGGCTACACCTTC

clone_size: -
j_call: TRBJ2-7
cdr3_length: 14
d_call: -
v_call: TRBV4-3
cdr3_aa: CASSQDGQAYEQYF
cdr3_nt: TGCGCCAGCAGCCAAGACGGGCAGGCGTACGAGCAGTACTTC

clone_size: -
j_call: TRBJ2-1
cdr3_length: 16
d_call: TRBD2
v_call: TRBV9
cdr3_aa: CASSVVAGGSYNEQFF
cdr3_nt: TGTGCCAGCAGCGTAGTAGCGGGAGGATCCTACAATGAGCAGTTCTTC

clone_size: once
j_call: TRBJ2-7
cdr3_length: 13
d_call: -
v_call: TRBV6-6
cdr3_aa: CASSYGQPYEQYF
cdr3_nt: TGTGCCAGCAGTTACGGACAGCCCTACGAGCAGTACTTC

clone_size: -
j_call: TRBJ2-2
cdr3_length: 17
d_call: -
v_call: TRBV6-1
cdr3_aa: CASSEAEGPPDTGELFF
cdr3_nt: TGTGCCAGCAGTGAAGCGGAGGGGCCACCAGACACCGGGGAGCTGTTTTTT

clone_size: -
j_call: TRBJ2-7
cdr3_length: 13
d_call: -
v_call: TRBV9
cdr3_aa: CASSVEASYEQYF
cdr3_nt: TGTGCCAGCAGCGTAGAGGCCTCCTACGAGCAGTACTTC

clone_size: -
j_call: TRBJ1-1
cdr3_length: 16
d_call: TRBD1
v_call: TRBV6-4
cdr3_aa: CASSDTSGGSHTEAFF
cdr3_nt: TGTGCCAGCAGTGACACCTCAGGGGGTTCCCACACTGAAGCTTTCTTT

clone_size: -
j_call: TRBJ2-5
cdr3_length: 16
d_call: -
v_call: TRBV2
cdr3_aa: CASRGFIGISQETQYF
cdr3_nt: TGTGCCAGCAGGGGGTTTATAGGGATAAGTCAAGAGACCCAGTACTTC

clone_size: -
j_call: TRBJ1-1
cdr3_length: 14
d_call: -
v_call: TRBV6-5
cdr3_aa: CASSYSGGNTEAFF
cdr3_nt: TGTGCCAGCAGTTACTCTGGGGGAAACACTGAAGCTTTCTTT

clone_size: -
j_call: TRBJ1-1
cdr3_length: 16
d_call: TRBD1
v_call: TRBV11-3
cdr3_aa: CASSLVGTGGEAEAFF
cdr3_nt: TGTGCCAGCAGCTTAGTGGGGACAGGCGGGGAAGCTGAAGCTTTCTTT

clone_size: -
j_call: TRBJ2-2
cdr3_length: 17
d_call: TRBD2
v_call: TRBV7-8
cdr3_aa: CASSQGSGDPSTGELFF
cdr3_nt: TGTGCCAGCAGCCAAGGAAGCGGGGACCCGAGCACCGGGGAGCTGTTTTTT

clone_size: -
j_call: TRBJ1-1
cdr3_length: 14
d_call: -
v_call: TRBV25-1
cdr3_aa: CASVSDTPNTEAFF
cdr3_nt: TGTGCCAGCGTAAGCGATACCCCGAACACTGAAGCTTTCTTT